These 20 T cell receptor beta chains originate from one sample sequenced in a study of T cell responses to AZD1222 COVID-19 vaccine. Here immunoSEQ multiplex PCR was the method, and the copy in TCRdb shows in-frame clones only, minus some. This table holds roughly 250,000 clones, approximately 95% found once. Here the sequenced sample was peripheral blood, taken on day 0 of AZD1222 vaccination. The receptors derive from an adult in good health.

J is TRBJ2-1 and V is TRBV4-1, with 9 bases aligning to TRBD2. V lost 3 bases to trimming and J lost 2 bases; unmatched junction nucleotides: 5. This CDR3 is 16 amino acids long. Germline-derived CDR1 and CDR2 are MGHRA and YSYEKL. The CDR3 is CASSHSGSGPYNEQFF. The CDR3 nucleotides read TGCGCCAGCAGCCATAGCGGGAGTGGGCCCTACAATGAGCAGTTCTTC.

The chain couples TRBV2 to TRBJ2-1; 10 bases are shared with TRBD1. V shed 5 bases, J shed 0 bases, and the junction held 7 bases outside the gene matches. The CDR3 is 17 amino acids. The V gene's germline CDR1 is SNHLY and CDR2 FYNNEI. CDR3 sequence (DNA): TGTGCCAGCAGTCCCGACAGGGGGCCCTTCTCCTACAATGAGCAGTTCTTC. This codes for CASSPDRGPFSYNEQFF. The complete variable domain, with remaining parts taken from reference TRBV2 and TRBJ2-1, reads EPEVTQTPSHQVTQMGQEVILRCVPISNHLYFYWYRQILGQKVEFLVSFYNNEISEKSEIFDDQFSVERPDGSNFTLKIRSTKLEDSAMYFCASSPDRGPFSYNEQFFGPGTRLTVL.

DNA for the CDR3: TGTGCCAGCACCGCGGGGTTGTACGAGCAGTACTTC. Amino acids: CASTAGLYEQYF. The gene calls are TRBV28 and TRBJ2-7; TRBD2 might be the D (6 bases). Germline-derived CDR1 and CDR2 are MDHEN and SYDVKM. V shed 7 bases and J shed 4 bases, with 11 bases lying between them. The CDR3 is 12 amino acids.

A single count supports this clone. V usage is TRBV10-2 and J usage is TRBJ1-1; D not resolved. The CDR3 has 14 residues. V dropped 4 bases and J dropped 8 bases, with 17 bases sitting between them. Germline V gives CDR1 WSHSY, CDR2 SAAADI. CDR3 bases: TGCGCCAGCAGTGTCCGTGGGGTCCAGGAGGAAGCTTTCTTT. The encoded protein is CASSVRGVQEEAFF.

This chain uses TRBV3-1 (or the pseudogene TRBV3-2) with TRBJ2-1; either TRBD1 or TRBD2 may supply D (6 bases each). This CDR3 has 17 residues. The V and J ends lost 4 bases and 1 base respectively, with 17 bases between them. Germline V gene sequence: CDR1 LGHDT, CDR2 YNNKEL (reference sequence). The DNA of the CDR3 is TGTGCCAGCAGCCTTCCAGGGGAGGCGAGGTCCTACAATGAGCAGTTCTTC. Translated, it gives CASSLPGEARSYNEQFF.

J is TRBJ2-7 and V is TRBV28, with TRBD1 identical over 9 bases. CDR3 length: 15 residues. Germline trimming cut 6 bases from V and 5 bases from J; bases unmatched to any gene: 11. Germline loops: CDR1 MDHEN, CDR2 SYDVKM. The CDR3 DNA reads TGTGCCAGCAGACGGCCGGGACAGGGAAACAACGAGCAGTACTTC. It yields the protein CASRRPGQGNNEQYF.

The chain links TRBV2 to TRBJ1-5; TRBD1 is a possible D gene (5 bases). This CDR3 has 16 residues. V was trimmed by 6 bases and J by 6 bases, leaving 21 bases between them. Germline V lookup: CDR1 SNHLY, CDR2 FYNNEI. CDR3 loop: CASRSARLGDRQPQHF. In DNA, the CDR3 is TGTGCCAGCAGGAGTGCCAGGCTTGGGGACCGTCAGCCCCAGCATTTT.

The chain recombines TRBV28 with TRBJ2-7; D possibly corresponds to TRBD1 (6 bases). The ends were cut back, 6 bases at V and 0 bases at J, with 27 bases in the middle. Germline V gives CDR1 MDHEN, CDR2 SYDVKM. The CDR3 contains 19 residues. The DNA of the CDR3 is TGTGCCAGCAGCCCCGTCGTAGACAGGCCGGGAAGATCCTCCTACGAGCAGTACTTC. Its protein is CASSPVVDRPGRSSYEQYF.

As DNA, the CDR3 is TGTGCCAGCAGTCCTCGGGGGGCGCGTAATCAGCCCCAGCATTTT. Its protein product is CASSPRGARNQPQHF. The chain recombines TRBV6-5 with TRBJ1-5; perhaps TRBD1 as D (6 bases). The CDR3 is 15 residues long. V was pared by 5 bases and J by 4 bases, with 15 bases between. CDR1 MNHEY and CDR2 SVGAGI come from the germline V gene.

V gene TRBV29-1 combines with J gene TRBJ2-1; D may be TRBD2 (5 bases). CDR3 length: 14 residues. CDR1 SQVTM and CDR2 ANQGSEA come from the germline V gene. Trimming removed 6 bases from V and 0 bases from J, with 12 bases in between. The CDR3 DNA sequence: TGCAGCGTCGAGGGCAGCAGCTCCTACAATGAGCAGTTCTTC. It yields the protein CSVEGSSSYNEQFF.

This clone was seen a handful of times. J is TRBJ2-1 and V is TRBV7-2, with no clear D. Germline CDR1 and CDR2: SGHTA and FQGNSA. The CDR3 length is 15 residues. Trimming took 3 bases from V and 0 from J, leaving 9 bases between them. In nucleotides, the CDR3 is TGTGCCAGCAGCTTTCGCAGCAGCTCCTACAATGAGCAGTTCTTC. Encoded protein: CASSFRSSSYNEQFF.

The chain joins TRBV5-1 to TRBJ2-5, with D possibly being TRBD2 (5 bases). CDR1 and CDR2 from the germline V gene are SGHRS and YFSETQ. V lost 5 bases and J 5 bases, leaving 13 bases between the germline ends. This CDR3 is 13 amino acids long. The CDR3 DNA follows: TGCGCCAGCAGTGGAGGTTCCACTGAGACCCAGTACTTC. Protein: CASSGGSTETQYF.

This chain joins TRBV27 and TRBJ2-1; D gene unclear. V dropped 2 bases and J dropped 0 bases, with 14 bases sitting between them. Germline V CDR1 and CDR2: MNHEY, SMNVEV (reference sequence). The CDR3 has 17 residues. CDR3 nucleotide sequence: TGTGCCAGCAGTTTAAACGGGCGACCGAGCTCCTACAATGAGCAGTTCTTC. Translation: CASSLNGRPSSYNEQFF.

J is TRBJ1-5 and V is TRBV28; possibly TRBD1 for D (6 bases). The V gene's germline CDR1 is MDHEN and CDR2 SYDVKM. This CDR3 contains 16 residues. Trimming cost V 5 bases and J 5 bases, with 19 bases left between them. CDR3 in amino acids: CASSPTRGLGDQPQHF. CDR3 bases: TGTGCCAGCAGTCCTACCAGGGGCTTGGGTGATCAGCCCCAGCATTTT.

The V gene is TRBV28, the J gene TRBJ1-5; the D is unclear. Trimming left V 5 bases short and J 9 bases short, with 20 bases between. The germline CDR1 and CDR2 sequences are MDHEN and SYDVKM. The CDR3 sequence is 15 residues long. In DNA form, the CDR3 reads TGTGCCAGCAGTCCCCGAACAGCTCGGGATGGGCCCCAGCATTTT. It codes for CASSPRTARDGPQHF. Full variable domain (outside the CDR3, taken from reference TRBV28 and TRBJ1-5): DVKVTQSSRYLVKRTGEKVFLECVQDMDHENMFWYRQDPGLGLRLIYFSYDVKMKEKGDIPEGYSVSREKKERFSLILESASTNQTSMYLCASSPRTARDGPQHFGDGTRLSIL.

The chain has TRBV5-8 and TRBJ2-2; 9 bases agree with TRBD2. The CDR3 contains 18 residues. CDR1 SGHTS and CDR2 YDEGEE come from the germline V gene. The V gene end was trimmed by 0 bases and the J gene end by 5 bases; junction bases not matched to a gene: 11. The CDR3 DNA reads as TGTGCCAGCAGCTTGGAAGGTCCAAGCGGGGGGCGGACCGGGGAGCTGTTTTTT. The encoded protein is CASSLEGPSGGRTGELFF.

This CDR3 is CASSEARKGLASPLHF. The CDR3 nucleotides are TGTGCCAGCAGTGAAGCGCGGAAGGGGTTGGCCTCACCCCTCCACTTT. V and J are TRBV2 and TRBJ1-6; tentative D call: TRBD1 (5 bases). V dropped 0 bases and J dropped 10 bases, with 16 bases sitting between them. The CDR3 length is 16 residues. Germline CDR1 SNHLY, CDR2 FYNNEI.

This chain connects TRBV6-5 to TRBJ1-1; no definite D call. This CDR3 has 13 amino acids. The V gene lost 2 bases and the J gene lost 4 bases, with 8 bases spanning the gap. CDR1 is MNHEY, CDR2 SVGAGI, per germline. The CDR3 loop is CASSYIESTEAFF. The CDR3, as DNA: TGTGCCAGCAGTTACATTGAGAGCACTGAAGCTTTCTTT.

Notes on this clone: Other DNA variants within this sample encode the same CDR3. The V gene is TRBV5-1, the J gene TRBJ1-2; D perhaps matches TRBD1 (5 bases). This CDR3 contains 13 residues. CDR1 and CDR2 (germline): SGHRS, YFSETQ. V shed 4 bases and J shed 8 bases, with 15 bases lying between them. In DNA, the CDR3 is TGCGCCAGCAGCCTGGGGCCTCTGGAAGGCTACACCTTC. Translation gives CASSLGPLEGYTF.

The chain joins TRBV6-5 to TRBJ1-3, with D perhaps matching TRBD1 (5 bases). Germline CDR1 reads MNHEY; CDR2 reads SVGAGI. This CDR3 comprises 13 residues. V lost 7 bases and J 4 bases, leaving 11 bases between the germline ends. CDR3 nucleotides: TGTGCCAGCATCACAGGTGACGGAAACACCATATATTTT. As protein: CASITGDGNTIYF.